This TCR beta chain appears in the sequencing data of a study of T cell responses to AZD1222 COVID-19 vaccine. Whole-study findings and limits: Dominant at 160-218 and 743-854, vaccine-associated CD4 TCRs also spanned spike.

Some clones are missing from TCRdb's copy, which holds only in-frame ones; the method was immunoSEQ multiplex PCR. Of approximately 90,000 clones listed, around nine tenths are singletons. On this clone: As yet, its antigen is unknown.

Trimming removed 1 base from V and 7 bases from J, with 15 bases in between. The CDR3 runs to 15 residues. CDR1 is MNHNS and CDR2 is SASEGT in the germline V gene. The TCR comes from an adult in good health. The chain combines TRBV6-1 with TRBJ2-3, with D possibly matching TRBD2 (6 bases). Source: peripheral blood, taken on day 0 of AZD1222 vaccination. DNA of the CDR3: TGTGCCAGCAGTGAAGACCGGGACTCGCAACATACGCAGTATTTT. It translates to CASSEDRDSQHTQYF.